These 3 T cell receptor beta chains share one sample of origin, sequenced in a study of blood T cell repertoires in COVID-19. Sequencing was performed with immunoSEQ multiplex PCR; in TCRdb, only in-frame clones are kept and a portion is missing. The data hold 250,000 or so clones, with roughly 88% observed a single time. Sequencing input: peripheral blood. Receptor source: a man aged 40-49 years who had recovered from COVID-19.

The CDR3 sequence: CASSWETSADTQYF. The CDR3 DNA sequence: TGTGCCAGCAGCTGGGAGACTAGCGCAGATACGCAGTATTTT. The chain couples TRBV5-4 to TRBJ2-3, with 8 bases lining up with TRBD2. The CDR3 contains 14 residues. V dropped 3 bases and J dropped 4; count of bases not matched to a gene: 4. The germline V gene encodes CDR1 SGHNT and CDR2 YYREEE (reference sequence).

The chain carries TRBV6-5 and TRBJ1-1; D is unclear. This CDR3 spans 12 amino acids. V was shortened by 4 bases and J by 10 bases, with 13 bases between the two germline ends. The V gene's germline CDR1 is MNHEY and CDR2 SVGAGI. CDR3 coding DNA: TGTGCCAGCAGTTTGGGCAGTGGTCCAGCTTTCTTT. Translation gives CASSLGSGPAFF.

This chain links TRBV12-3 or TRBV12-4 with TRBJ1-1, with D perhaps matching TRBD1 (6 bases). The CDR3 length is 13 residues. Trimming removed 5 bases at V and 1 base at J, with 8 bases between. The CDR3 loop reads CASSMDRNTEAFF. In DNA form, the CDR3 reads TGTGCCAGCAGTATGGACAGGAACACTGAAGCTTTCTTT.